The 17 T cell receptor beta chains given below trace back to one sample, sequenced in a study of response to subunit inactivated influenza vaccine. TCRdb reprocessed the RT-PCR reads with MiXCR, giving one entry per CDR3 protein. The sample shows about 780,000 distinct CDR3 sequences, less than 20% of them seen only once. Specimen: PBMCs from blood, collected 5 days after vaccination. All receptors come from a man aged 50-59 years who received an inactivated influenza vaccine.

This clonotype has at least ten counts. The DNA for the CDR3 is TGTGCCAGCAGCCCTGGACTAGCGCCATTCCTCCACAATGAGCAGTTCTTC. Translation: CASSPGLAPFLHNEQFF. The chain recombines TRBV5-6 with TRBJ2-1; TRBD2 aligns across 9 bases. Trimming removed 4 bases from V and 5 bases from J; junction bases left unmatched: 13. The CDR3 has 17 residues. Germline CDR1 and CDR2: SGHDT and YYEEEE.

V gene TRBV18 combines with J gene TRBJ1-4; D is perhaps TRBD1 (5 bases). CDR1 and CDR2 (germline): KGHSH, LQKENI. Between the trimmed V and J ends, which lost 4 bases and 5 bases, there was a span of 14 bases. This CDR3 spans 15 amino acids. CDR3 protein: CASSLDSSGNEKLFF. The CDR3, as DNA: TGTGCCAGCTCACTCGACAGCTCGGGAAATGAAAAACTGTTTTTT.

This clonotype was picked up a small number of times. The chain has TRBV29-1 and TRBJ2-3, with D possibly matching TRBD2 (6 bases). The CDR3 covers 16 residues. The V and J ends lost 0 bases and 2 bases respectively, with 15 bases between them. Looked up from germline, CDR1 is SQVTM and CDR2 is ANQGSEA. The CDR3, as DNA: TGCAGCGTTGAAGATGCGTTCAGCGGGCACACAGATACGCAGTATTTT. This codes for CSVEDAFSGHTDTQYF.

This sequence joins TRBV7-9 and TRBJ2-1; D is unresolved. The CDR3 totals 16 residues. V lost 5 bases and J lost 2, with 16 bases in between. From germline, CDR1 is SEHNR and CDR2 FQNEAQ (reference sequence). CDR3 sequence reads: CASSPPTITAYNEQFF. The CDR3 nucleotides read TGTGCCAGCAGCCCCCCCACTATTACAGCCTACAATGAGCAGTTCTTC.

The chain uses TRBV11-2 and TRBJ2-3; 9 bases line up with TRBD1. The CDR3 totals 18 residues. The germline V gene encodes CDR1 SGHAT and CDR2 FQNNGV. Trimming cost V 2 bases and J 3 bases; bases outside gene matches: 12. CDR3 nucleotides: TGTGCCAGCAGCTTATTCGGGACAGGGAGAGGAGGGACAGATACGCAGTATTTT. This sequence encodes CASSLFGTGRGGTDTQYF.

The genes are TRBV7-9 and TRBJ1-1, with D hard to call. The V end was cut by 1 base, the J end by 6 bases, with 3 bases between. Per the germline V gene, CDR1 is SEHNR and CDR2 is FQNEAQ (reference sequence). The length of the CDR3 is 11 residues. In nucleotides, the CDR3 is TGTGCCAGCAGCTTAGTCCCTGAAGCTTTCTTT. It specifies CASSLVPEAFF.

This clonotype appeared a few times. The chain links TRBV11-2 to TRBJ2-1, with D tentatively TRBD1 (6 bases). Trimming cost V 0 bases and J 0 bases, with 12 bases left between them. Germline V gene sequence: CDR1 SGHAT, CDR2 FQNNGV. The CDR3 sequence is 17 residues long. Written as DNA, the CDR3 is TGTGCCAGCAGCTTAGAGGGGGCCGCAAGCTCCTACAATGAGCAGTTCTTC. It specifies CASSLEGAASSYNEQFF.

This chain connects TRBV9 to TRBJ1-4; 7 bases line up with TRBD1. The CDR3 is 16 residues long. Germline trimming cut 3 bases from V and 4 bases from J; bases unmatched to any gene: 9. Germline V gives CDR1 SGDLS, CDR2 YYNGEE. The CDR3 is CASSENPGQLNEKLFF. The CDR3 nucleotides are TGTGCCAGCAGCGAGAACCCGGGACAGCTTAATGAAAAACTGTTTTTT.

The chain combines TRBV9 with TRBJ2-1; D is possibly TRBD2 (7 bases). Trimming took 0 bases from V and 10 from J, leaving 23 bases between them. Germline CDR1 and CDR2: SGDLS and YYNGEE. The CDR3 covers 17 residues. CDR3 sequence reads: CASSVEGGGRHMGEQFF. CDR3 sequence (DNA): TGTGCCAGCAGCGTAGAGGGGGGGGGCCGACACATGGGAGAGCAGTTCTTC.

This clonotype was observed at least ten times. V gene TRBV5-1 combines with J gene TRBJ1-1; 8 bases line up with TRBD1. Trimming took 3 bases from V and 7 from J; bases not matched to a gene: 5. The CDR3 runs to 13 residues. CDR1 SGHRS and CDR2 YFSETQ come from the germline V gene. The CDR3 reads CASSWQGAGEAFF. In DNA form, the CDR3 reads TGCGCCAGCAGCTGGCAGGGGGCCGGTGAAGCTTTCTTT.

CDR3 protein: CASTKQGLWVYGYTF. The CDR3, as DNA: TGTGCCAGCACCAAGCAGGGCCTATGGGTCTATGGCTACACCTTC. The chain has TRBV6-1 and TRBJ1-2; possibly TRBD1 for D (5 bases). Between the trimmed V and J ends, which lost 7 bases and 4 bases, there was a span of 19 bases. The CDR3 loop spans 15 amino acids. Germline V gene lookup returns CDR1 MNHNS and CDR2 SASEGT.

This clonotype appeared a few times. V gene TRBV10-2 combines with J gene TRBJ2-5, with TRBD2 matching 10 bases. The CDR3 has 16 amino acids. J lost 1 base, V lost 0 bases, and 2 bases had no gene match. Germline values: CDR1 WSHSY, CDR2 SAAADI. CDR3 DNA: TGCGCCAGCAGTGAGTCGATAGCGGGGGGCCAAGAGACCCAGTACTTC. It codes for CASSESIAGGQETQYF.

This clonotype has only a few counts. The chain couples TRBV5-1 to TRBJ2-1; TRBD1 aligns across 7 bases. There are 13 residues in the CDR3. V shed 3 bases, J shed 7 bases, and the junction held 4 bases outside the gene matches. CDR1 and CDR2 from the germline V gene are SGHRS and YFSETQ. The CDR3 spells CASSYNRGNEQFF. The CDR3 DNA reads TGCGCCAGCAGCTATAACAGGGGTAATGAGCAGTTCTTC.

This clonotype occurred many times. The chain has TRBV7-2 and TRBJ2-1; perhaps TRBD1 as D (5 bases). The CDR3 contains 12 residues. Trimming took 8 bases from V and 6 from J, leaving 11 bases between them. Germline-derived CDR1 and CDR2 are SGHTA and FQGNSA. As DNA, the CDR3 is TGTGCCAGCGGGGCCCGAATCAATGAGCAGTTCTTC. It is translated as CASGARINEQFF. The whole variable domain, remainder taken from reference TRBV7-2 and TRBJ2-1, is GAGVSQSPSNKVTEKGKDVELRCDPISGHTALYWYRQSLGQGLEFLIYFQGNSAPDKSGLPSDRFSAERTGGSVSTLTIQRTQQEDSAVYLCASGARINEQFFGPGTRLTVL.

This clonotype was observed at least ten times. The chain is built from TRBV28 and TRBJ2-2; possibly TRBD1 or TRBD2 for D (5 bases each). CDR3 size: 15 residues. Germline-derived CDR1 and CDR2 are MDHEN and SYDVKM. Trimming took off 9 bases at V and 4 bases at J, with 18 bases between the two ends. The CDR3 protein is CASAGAGHGTGELFF. In DNA form, the CDR3 reads TGTGCCAGTGCCGGGGCAGGGCATGGCACCGGGGAGCTGTTTTTT. Drawing the rest from reference TRBV28 and TRBJ2-2, the complete variable domain is DVKVTQSSRYLVKRTGEKVFLECVQDMDHENMFWYRQDPGLGLRLIYFSYDVKMKEKGDIPEGYSVSREKKERFSLILESASTNQTSMYLCASAGAGHGTGELFFGEGSRLTVL.

CDR3 protein: CASSDRTGRGQSGKPPYNEQFF. DNA of the CDR3: TGTGCCAGCAGTGACCGGACAGGACGCGGGCAGAGCGGCAAGCCTCCCTACAATGAGCAGTTCTTC. The rearrangement uses TRBV6-4 and TRBJ2-1, with 7 nucleotides matching TRBD1. The ends lost 2 bases at V and 2 bases at J; junction bases unmatched: 24. Germline CDR1 is MRHNA and CDR2 is SNTAGT. This CDR3 contains 22 residues.

This clonotype was seen a handful of times. The chain carries TRBV20-1 and TRBJ1-3; possible D gene TRBD1, 6 bases. The CDR3 length is 13 residues. Germline V gives CDR1 DFQATT, CDR2 SNEGSKA (reference sequence). Trimming took 7 bases from V and 4 from J, leaving 14 bases between them. CDR3: CSGSGGLGNTIYF. For the CDR3, the DNA is TGCAGTGGTTCGGGGGGCTTAGGAAACACCATATATTTT.